The 5 T cell receptor beta chains below come from one sample, sequenced in a study of T cell repertoires in cytomegalovirus infection. TCRdb itself ran the reads through MiXCR, one entry per CDR3 protein. The sample includes roughly 990,000 distinct CDR3 sequences, approximately 33% of them seen just once. Their cognate antigens are unknown. The sample was cultured CD8+ T cells from PBMCs, taken from culture after CMV antigen stimulation. These receptors were collected from a human donor in good health (CMV status not recorded). Some clones in this sample may be carry-over from other donors' samples.

Written as DNA, the CDR3 is TGTGCCAGCAGCCGTGGACGTCCTACCTACGAGCAGTACGTC. This codes for CASSRGRPTYEQYV. The chain couples TRBV28 to TRBJ2-7; D unresolved. Trimming removed 6 bases from V and 2 bases from J, with 14 bases in between. The CDR3 has 14 residues. CDR1 and CDR2 from the germline V gene are MDHEN and SYDVKM.

A few counts support this clonotype. The genes are TRBV6-6 and TRBJ1-6; the match to TRBD1 covers 8 bases. Germline CDR1 MNHNY, CDR2 SVGAGI (reference sequence). The junction had 11 bases not matched to a gene; V was cut back by 0 bases and J by 7 bases. This CDR3 contains 18 residues. As DNA, the CDR3 is TGTGCCAGCAGTTACTCGCGCGGGACAGGTCTATCCAATTCACCCCTCCACTTT. Translation gives CASSYSRGTGLSNSPLHF.

The genes are TRBV7-9 and TRBJ1-2; D is uncertain. This CDR3 comprises 16 residues. The germline V gene encodes CDR1 SEHNR and CDR2 FQNEAQ (reference sequence). V was shortened by 5 bases and J by 7 bases, with 23 bases between the two germline ends. As DNA, the CDR3 is TGTGCCAGCAGCCCACCAATCTTGACTGATGAAAGTGGCTACACCTTC. Amino acid sequence: CASSPPILTDESGYTF.

V and J are TRBV15 and TRBJ1-5; D is possibly TRBD1 (5 bases). There are 16 residues in the CDR3. Trimming removed 0 bases at V and 0 bases at J, with 9 bases between. The germline V gene encodes CDR1 LNHNV and CDR2 YYDKDF (reference sequence). The CDR3 here is CATSRDLQVSNQPQHF. The DNA for the CDR3 is TGTGCCACCAGCAGAGATCTACAGGTTAGCAATCAGCCCCAGCATTTT.

The gene calls are TRBV25-1 and TRBJ2-5, with 7 positions matching TRBD1. Looked up from germline, CDR1 is MGHDK and CDR2 is SYGVNS. Trimming cost V 6 bases and J 3 bases; bases outside gene matches: 7. The CDR3 loop spans 14 amino acids. In nucleotides, the CDR3 is TGTGCCAGCAGAGAACAGGGGTATGAAGAGACCCAGTACTTC. Encoded protein: CASREQGYEETQYF.